This T cell receptor beta chain was identified in a study of blood T cells in healthy people across ages. V lost 3 bases and J lost 15; bases outside the gene matches: 6. Germline-derived CDR1 and CDR2 are MDHEN and SYDVKM. The CDR3 consists of 12 residues. A second PCR, run for roughly 7 to 11 cycles, used a sample-barcoded 5' primer plus a J-beta primer mix. Each cDNA molecule received a tag from a template-switch adaptor that had 12 random nucleotides. Each CDR3 protein gets one entry after TCRdb re-called the 5' RACE reads with MiXCR. This table holds approximately 1.5 million distinct CDR3 sequences, approximately 43% found once. This clonotype was seen just once. Russia was home to the donors, healthy Caucasian individuals aged roughly 6 to 90. They isolated at least 6.5 million PBMCs from each sample. Total RNA, at least 5 micrograms per sample, was extracted from PBMCs.

This chain joins TRBV28 and TRBJ2-4, with 9 bases lining up with TRBD2. The TCR originated in a woman aged 18-35 years in good health. Sample: blood. The chain's CDR3 is CASSLMAGGWYF. The CDR3 DNA reads TGTGCCAGCAGTTTGATGGCGGGGGGGTGGTACTTC.